This entry describes one T cell receptor (beta chain). A much larger clone lies a single base off, so this may be a read error. Total RNA from at least 9,500 sorted tetramer+ CD8 T cells was reverse transcribed into cDNA for TCR profiling. CDR3 regions were PCR-amplified with primers annealing to V and J regions, and unique molecular identifiers were added to track templates. Profiling of the TCRalpha and TCRbeta chains was done on the immunoSEQ platform, including the sequencing and error-correction standards of that platform. Regarding the original processing steps: Clonal copy numbers were corrected for sequencing and PCR errors, and IMGT conventions were followed to define CDR3s. Only productive rearrangements were analyzed, using immunoSEQ Analyzer versions 2.0 and 3.0, with gene-pairing frequencies processed further in Microsoft Excel. V-J pairings were visualized as Circos plots, and CDR3 motifs were found with MEME plus a custom motifSearch program. The OLGA algorithm was used to calculate the probability of generation of TCR sequences. A clonotype seen at both visits was called persistent, a clonotype seen only at the acute visit was called nonpersistent, and a clonotype seen only at convalescence was called de novo. Any amino acid clonotype used by more than one donor was defined as a public TCR. The immuneACCESS repertoire file appears here via TCRdb, limited to in-frame rearrangements. These files lack a portion of the clones; in checked studies, under half of the deficit traces to unresolved V genes, and the cause of the others is not known. V and J calls and clone size are those listed in that table; D and trimming were worked out from the DNA. The sample table contains fewer than 2,000 clones; only one count was recorded for approximately 25% of them. In total, the top ten clones hold roughly a quarter of the sample.

These data are taken from a study of blood T cell repertoires in acute mononucleosis (dated by TCRdb to about 2020). A note on the overall study: Convalescent samples, representing the memory response, were collected 5 to 8 months after the acute presentation. The mean blood EBV load was approximately 3.8 log10 genome copies per million B cells in acute infection and about 2.7 at convalescence.

This specimen's time point label, interpreted: convalescence about 6 months (5-8 months) after acute presentation (visit 7). CD8 T cell responses to two immunodominant EBV epitopes, BRLF1 109 (YVL-BR) and BMLF1 280 (GLC-BM), were tracked in the study over primary infection. Primary EBV infection was indicated by a positive serum heterophile antibody test and EBV viral capsid antigen-specific IgM. Total CD8 T cells were first enriched from PBMCs by magnetic positive selection (MACS). A FACSAria III was used to sort live CD3+ CD8+ tetramer+ cells to over 85% purity. A PE-conjugated tetramer loaded with the BMLF1 280-288 peptide was used to sort the cells. TCR repertoires of EBV epitope-specific CD8 T cells were deep-sequenced directly ex vivo after tetramer sorting, at acute infection and at convalescence. The donors were a few individuals between about 18 and 30 years old who had clinical acute infectious mononucleosis and laboratory evidence of primary EBV infection. Heparinized peripheral blood was drawn at clinical presentation with mononucleosis symptoms and again about 6 months later. Ficoll-Paque density gradient centrifugation was used to isolate PBMCs.

Paper-wide results and their limitations: Because only a fraction of each donor's blood was analyzed, sampling error might partly explain the low overlap between acute and convalescent clonotypes. Both chains appeared to be involved in GLC-BM selection, with public TCRbeta motifs on BV14-BJ2 and BV20-BJ1 together with a TCRalpha motif on AV5-AJ31. Although only roughly 9.9% of unique acute clonotypes carried over into convalescence, these persisting clonotypes made up most of the response, and the remainder were seemingly replaced by new, diverse de novo clonotypes. Only a few donors were included in the cohort, so group averages were based on very few individuals.

The CDR3 measures 15 amino acids from cysteine to phenylalanine. Only the CDR3 DNA stays, 45 bases, in frame from base 1. The germline V gene supplies CDR1 SGHTA and CDR2 FQGNSA. The material sequenced was EBV GLC epitope tetramer+ CD8+ T cells sorted from PBMCs, taken during convalescence from infectious mononucleosis. The label giving this sample's cell subset or site can be read as: CD8 T cells binding tetramer with EBV BMLF1 280-288 peptide (GLC-BM). The chain couples TRBV7-2 to TRBJ2-1; 12 central nucleotides agree with TRBD2. This TCR came from a woman aged 18-30 years with infectious mononucleosis caused by EBV. The CDR3: CASSPTSGSVYEQLF. The DNA is as follows: TGTGCCAGCAGCCCGACTAGCGGGAGTGTCTATGAGCAGCTCTTC. Here the CDR3 is joined to the reference TRBV7-2 and TRBJ2-1 genes, and the full variable domain is: GAGVSQSPSNKVTEKGKDVELRCDPISGHTALYWYRQSLGQGLEFLIYFQGNSAPDKSGLPSDRFSAERTGGSVSTLTIQRTQQEDSAVYLCASSPTSGSVYEQLFGPGTRLTVL.